Listed below are T cell receptor beta chains from one sample, sequenced in a study of shared clonotypes between healthy human individuals. The data were produced by immunoSEQ multiplex PCR, yet TCRdb's version contains in-frame clones alone and is incomplete. The sample includes some 2,100,000 clones, approximately 94% of them seen just once. Sample: naive CD4+ T cells sorted from blood. These receptor sequences come from a man between 18 and 35 years old in good health. Each CDR3 is given with its conserved first and last residue. D genes are given only for firm matches. Some rows mark clone size as missing; the rest say once, few, many or name a class of expanded clone.

J: TRBJ1-2
V: TRBV19
size: .
D: TRBD1
DNA: TGTGCCAGTAGTATAGAGGTGGCAGGGGGCAACTATGGCTACACCTTC
CDR3: CASSIEVAGGNYGYTF

J: TRBJ1-2
V: TRBV11-2
size: .
D: .
DNA: TGTGCCAGCAGCTTTACAGGGACCGTTTTCTATGGCTACACCTTC
CDR3: CASSFTGTVFYGYTF

J: TRBJ2-4
V: TRBV10-1
size: once
D: .
DNA: TGCGCCAGCAGTGAGTCGGTTCCTCCCAAAAACATTCAGTACTTC
CDR3: CASSESVPPKNIQYF

J: TRBJ1-2
V: TRBV11-2
size: .
D: .
DNA: TGTGCCAGCAGCCCCCGTGTGGGTAACTATGGCTACACCTTC
CDR3: CASSPRVGNYGYTF

J: TRBJ1-2
V: TRBV6-1
size: .
D: TRBD1
DNA: TGTGCCACCCGAACTGGACAGGGAACTAACTATGGCTACACCTTC
CDR3: CATRTGQGTNYGYTF

J: TRBJ2-1
V: TRBV5-4
size: .
D: .
DNA: TGTGCCAGCAGCATAGCGGTTAGCTCCTACAATGAGCAGTTCTTC
CDR3: CASSIAVSSYNEQFF

J: TRBJ2-7
V: TRBV30
size: .
D: .
DNA: TGTGCCCATACGCCAGGGGCGGGCGAGCAGTACTTC
CDR3: CAHTPGAGEQYF

J: TRBJ1-5
V: TRBV2
size: .
D: TRBD1
DNA: TGTGCCAGCAGTTGGTCCGACAGGGGTACGCATCAGCCCCAGCATTTT
CDR3: CASSWSDRGTHQPQHF

J: TRBJ2-3
V: TRBV9
size: .
D: TRBD2
DNA: TGTGCCAGCAGCGTAGCCCCTAGCGGGGGGACAGATACGCAGTATTTT
CDR3: CASSVAPSGGTDTQYF

J: TRBJ2-7
V: TRBV9
size: .
D: .
DNA: TGTGCCAGCAGCCCTCGGTTGTCGGGGAGCTCCTACGAGCAGTACTTC
CDR3: CASSPRLSGSSYEQYF

J: TRBJ1-5
V: TRBV7-9
size: .
D: .
DNA: TGTGCCAGCAGCTTAGGGGGCGGGAATCAGCCCCAGCATTTT
CDR3: CASSLGGGNQPQHF

J: TRBJ2-1
V: TRBV2
size: .
D: .
DNA: TGTGCCAGCAGTGCCCGGGGACGCAGTACCCATGAGCAGTTCTTC
CDR3: CASSARGRSTHEQFF

J: TRBJ2-1
V: TRBV9
size: .
D: TRBD2
DNA: TGTGCCAGCAGCGTATCCTTGGGGACTAGTTCCTACAATGAGCAGTTCTTC
CDR3: CASSVSLGTSSYNEQFF

J: TRBJ1-2
V: TRBV6-6
size: .
D: TRBD1
DNA: TGTGCCAGCGGACAGGTAGCGCCAGATAGGGGCTACACCTTC
CDR3: CASGQVAPDRGYTF

J: TRBJ2-2
V: TRBV6-1
size: .
D: .
DNA: TGTGCCAGCAGTAAGGGAGAGGGGATCGGGGAGCTGTTTTTT
CDR3: CASSKGEGIGELFF

J: TRBJ2-1
V: TRBV7-9
size: .
D: .
DNA: TGTGCCAGCCCTGGGGGGGCGGGGACCTACAATGAGCAGTTCTTC
CDR3: CASPGGAGTYNEQFF

J: TRBJ1-5
V: TRBV15
size: .
D: .
DNA: TGTGCCACCAGCAGTAGACAGGTCGGTCAGCCCCAGCATTTT
CDR3: CATSSRQVGQPQHF

J: TRBJ1-2
V: TRBV6-1
size: .
D: TRBD1
DNA: TGTGCCAGCAGTGAAGGTGGAGGGGGACAGGGGGCTAAGGGCTACACCTTC
CDR3: CASSEGGGGQGAKGYTF

J: TRBJ1-6
V: TRBV6-5
size: .
D: TRBD1
DNA: TGTGCCAGCGGTCGACAGGGGAAAGATTCACCCCTCCACTTT
CDR3: CASGRQGKDSPLHF

J: TRBJ1-2
V: TRBV5-1
size: .
D: TRBD1
DNA: TGCGCCAGCAGCTGGGGAGGGACAGGATCTAACTATGGCTACACCTTC
CDR3: CASSWGGTGSNYGYTF

J: TRBJ2-1
V: TRBV5-4
size: .
D: TRBD2
DNA: TGTGCCAGCAGCTTGGCTGTTTGGGGGGGTAACTCCTACAATGAGCAGTTCTTC
CDR3: CASSLAVWGGNSYNEQFF

J: TRBJ1-4
V: TRBV19
size: .
D: TRBD1
DNA: TGTGCCAGTAGTACCTTACCGGGACAGGGTAATGAAAAACTGTTTTTT
CDR3: CASSTLPGQGNEKLFF

J: TRBJ2-7
V: TRBV7-9
size: .
D: .
DNA: TGTGCCAGCAGCTTAGGGGGTTGGGATCGCGACGAGCAGTACTTC
CDR3: CASSLGGWDRDEQYF

J: TRBJ2-2
V: TRBV5-6
size: .
D: .
DNA: TGTGCCAGCAGCTTGGTCCCCGGGGAGCTGTTTTTT
CDR3: CASSLVPGELFF

J: TRBJ2-1
V: TRBV5-6
size: .
D: .
DNA: TGTGCCAGCAGCTGGGGCAATGAGCAGTTCTTC
CDR3: CASSWGNEQFF

J: TRBJ2-3
V: TRBV7-2
size: .
D: TRBD2
DNA: TGTGCCAGCAGCTTAATGCCAGCGGGACCCAGCACAGATACGCAGTATTTT
CDR3: CASSLMPAGPSTDTQYF

J: TRBJ2-5
V: TRBV29-1
size: .
D: .
DNA: TGCAGCGTAACTAGCAACCAAGAGACCCAGTACTTC
CDR3: CSVTSNQETQYF

J: TRBJ2-7
V: TRBV25-1
size: .
D: .
DNA: TGTGCCAGCAGTGAGGTCGAGCAGTACTTC
CDR3: CASSEVEQYF

J: TRBJ2-7
V: TRBV2
size: .
D: .
DNA: TGTGCCAGCAACAGGGATATCTACGAGCAGTACTTC
CDR3: CASNRDIYEQYF

J: TRBJ1-2
V: TRBV30
size: .
D: .
DNA: TGTGCCCGGAGTGCTACCAAGGGGTTTGGCTATGGCTACACCTTC
CDR3: CARSATKGFGYGYTF

J: TRBJ2-2
V: TRBV9
size: .
D: TRBD2
DNA: TGTGCCAGCAGCCCGGGGGGGCCTGAACTGAACACCGGGGAGCTGTTTTTT
CDR3: CASSPGGPELNTGELFF

J: TRBJ2-1
V: TRBV10-1
size: .
D: .
DNA: TGCGCCAGCAGTCCGGGCCCGAGCTCCTACAATGAGCAGTTCTTC
CDR3: CASSPGPSSYNEQFF

J: TRBJ2-7
V: TRBV5-4
size: .
D: TRBD1
DNA: TGTGCCAGCAGCCCAACCGGGACAGGGTTCGGCGAGCAGTACTTC
CDR3: CASSPTGTGFGEQYF

J: TRBJ1-4
V: TRBV18
size: .
D: .
DNA: TGTGCCAGCTCACCGTCTTTTAATGAAAAACTGTTTTTT
CDR3: CASSPSFNEKLFF

J: TRBJ2-3
V: TRBV7-6
size: .
D: TRBD2
DNA: TGTGCCAGCAGCTCCCGGACTAGCGGGAGGGATACGCAGTATTTT
CDR3: CASSSRTSGRDTQYF

J: TRBJ2-1
V: TRBV10-3
size: .
D: .
DNA: TGTGCCATCAGACCGTCTGCGGGAAGATCCTACAATGAGCAGTTCTTC
CDR3: CAIRPSAGRSYNEQFF

J: TRBJ2-1
V: TRBV5-1
size: .
D: .
DNA: TGCGCCAGCAGCTTCAGCAGCTCCTACAATGAGCAGTTCTTC
CDR3: CASSFSSSYNEQFF

J: TRBJ2-1
V: TRBV5-1
size: .
D: .
DNA: TGCGCCAGCAACTCCGGCCCCCCGCTCCACAATGAGCAGTTCTTC
CDR3: CASNSGPPLHNEQFF

J: TRBJ1-2
V: TRBV6-1
size: .
D: TRBD1
DNA: TGTGCCAGCAGTGAAGGAACAGGGGCGATCTATGGCTACACCTTC
CDR3: CASSEGTGAIYGYTF

J: TRBJ2-1
V: TRBV5-1
size: .
D: .
DNA: TGCGCCAGCAGCTTGCAGGGGTCGGGCTCCTACAATGAGCAGTTCTTC
CDR3: CASSLQGSGSYNEQFF

J: TRBJ2-7
V: TRBV5-1
size: .
D: TRBD1
DNA: TGCGCCAGCGCCACGGGACAGGGGGCCTACGAGCAGTACTTC
CDR3: CASATGQGAYEQYF

J: TRBJ2-5
V: TRBV11-3
size: .
D: .
DNA: TGTGCCAGCAGCTTTGGCAATCAAGAGACCCAGTACTTC
CDR3: CASSFGNQETQYF

J: TRBJ2-1
V: TRBV7-9
size: .
D: .
DNA: TGTGCCAGCAGCCCTCTACCGAGCGGAGGACTATACAATGAGCAGTTCTTC
CDR3: CASSPLPSGGLYNEQFF

J: TRBJ1-6
V: TRBV4-1
size: .
D: .
DNA: TGCGCCAGCAGCCAAGGCCGGGCTAGGGATTCACCCCTCCACTTT
CDR3: CASSQGRARDSPLHF

J: TRBJ2-7
V: TRBV7-2
size: .
D: .
DNA: TGTGCCAGCAGCTTAGTAATCAGCGCGACCTACGAGCAGTACTTC
CDR3: CASSLVISATYEQYF

J: TRBJ1-1
V: TRBV23-1
size: .
D: .
DNA: TGCGCCAGCAGTCCTGGGAATGGAGCTTTCTTT
CDR3: CASSPGNGAFF

J: TRBJ2-7
V: TRBV27
size: .
D: .
DNA: TGTGCCAGCAGTTTAACAGGGCCTTCCTACGAGCAGTACTTC
CDR3: CASSLTGPSYEQYF

J: TRBJ1-4
V: TRBV6-1
size: .
D: .
DNA: TGTGCCAGCAGTGAAACCCGTGAAAAACTGTTTTTT
CDR3: CASSETREKLFF

J: TRBJ2-1
V: TRBV20-1
size: .
D: .
DNA: TGCAGTGCTTTACAGTACAATGAGCAGTTCTTC
CDR3: CSALQYNEQFF

J: TRBJ2-1
V: TRBV5-1
size: .
D: TRBD2
DNA: TGCGCCAGCAGAGGGCTAGCGGGGGTAAATGAGCAGTTCTTC
CDR3: CASRGLAGVNEQFF

J: TRBJ2-3
V: TRBV7-6
size: .
D: TRBD2
DNA: TGTGCCAGCAGCTTAAATAGCGGGGGCCCCTCCTCTACGCAGTATTTT
CDR3: CASSLNSGGPSSTQYF

J: TRBJ2-7
V: TRBV28
size: .
D: TRBD1
DNA: TGTGCCAGCAGTTCGATCGGGACAGGGTTTCTCGAGCAGTACTTC
CDR3: CASSSIGTGFLEQYF

J: TRBJ2-2
V: TRBV5-4
size: .
D: TRBD1
DNA: TGTGCCAGCAGCCCGTCCCGGGACAGGGCAGGGGAGCTGTTTTTT
CDR3: CASSPSRDRAGELFF

J: TRBJ2-2
V: TRBV18
size: .
D: TRBD2
DNA: TGTGCCAGCTCACCGACTAGCGGGGCGGACACCGGGGAGCTGTTTTTT
CDR3: CASSPTSGADTGELFF

J: TRBJ1-5
V: TRBV16
size: .
D: .
DNA: TGTGCCAGCAGCCAGGGGGTTTTCAATCAGCCCCAGCATTTT
CDR3: CASSQGVFNQPQHF

J: TRBJ1-3
V: TRBV7-2
size: .
D: .
DNA: TGTGCCAGCAGCCGCGGGACATCTGGAAACACCATATATTTT
CDR3: CASSRGTSGNTIYF

J: TRBJ1-4
V: TRBV7-5
size: .
D: .
DNA: TGTGCCAGAAGGGAAACCAGGGGACCTCGGGAAAAACTGTTTTTT
CDR3: CARRETRGPREKLFF

J: TRBJ2-2
V: TRBV7-2
size: .
D: .
DNA: TGTGCCAGCAGCTTAGGAGGTTACACCGGGGAGCTGTTTTTT
CDR3: CASSLGGYTGELFF